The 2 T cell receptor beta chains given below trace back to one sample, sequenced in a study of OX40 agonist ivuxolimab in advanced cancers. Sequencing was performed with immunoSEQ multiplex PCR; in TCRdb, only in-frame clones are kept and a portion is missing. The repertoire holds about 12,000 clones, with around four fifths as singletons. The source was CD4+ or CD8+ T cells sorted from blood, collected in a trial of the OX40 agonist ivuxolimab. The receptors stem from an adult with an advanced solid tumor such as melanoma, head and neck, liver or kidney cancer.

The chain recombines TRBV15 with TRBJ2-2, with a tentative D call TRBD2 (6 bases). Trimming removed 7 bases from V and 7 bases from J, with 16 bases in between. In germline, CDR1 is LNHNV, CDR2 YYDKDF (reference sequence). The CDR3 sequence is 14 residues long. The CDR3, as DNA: TGTGCCACCAATATTGCCGGGAGTGTCGGGGAGCTGTTTTTT. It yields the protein CATNIAGSVGELFF.

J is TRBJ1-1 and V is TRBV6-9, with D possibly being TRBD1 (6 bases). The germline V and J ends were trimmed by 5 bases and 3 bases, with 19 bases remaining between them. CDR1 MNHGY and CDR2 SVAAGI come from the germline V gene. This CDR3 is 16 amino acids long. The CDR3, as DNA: TGTGCCAGCAGTGCGGGGACAAGCCGGAAGGACACTGAAGCTTTCTTT. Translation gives CASSAGTSRKDTEAFF.